One and the same sample provided the 17 T cell receptor beta chains below, sequenced in a study of persistence of HIV-infected CD4 T cells. The antigens for these receptors are not known. An overlapping HIV-1 Gag peptide pool stimulated these cells at 0.95 to 1 ug/peptide/mL. Memory cells lacking CD40L and CD69 with high CD45RO were sorted. The immunoSEQ assay was version 4, run in survey mode. The assay was immunoSEQ multiplex PCR, and TCRdb's table has in-frame clones only and misses some. There are roughly 60,000 clones in the sample; roughly 77% occur only once, and about 1.8% lies in the top ten. The sequenced sample was CD4+ T cells sorted from PBMCs after roughly 19-hour stimulation, obtained from a patient who received antiretroviral therapy. The receptors were gathered from an adult man with HIV who was CMV-seropositive.

V is TRBV20-1 and J is TRBJ1-2; D possibly corresponds to TRBD1 (6 bases). This CDR3 has 12 amino acids. Germline V gene sequence: CDR1 DFQATT, CDR2 SNEGSKA (reference sequence). Trimming stripped 3 bases from V and 9 bases from J, with 14 bases between. The CDR3 loop reads CSASTFRGSYTF. For the CDR3, the DNA is TGCAGTGCTAGTACCTTCAGGGGAAGCTACACCTTC.

The chain uses TRBV10-3 and TRBJ1-4; 12 nucleotides line up with TRBD1. V gave up 3 bases and J gave up 7 bases; unmatched junction bases: 3. The CDR3 totals 15 residues. Germline V gene sequence: CDR1 ENHRY, CDR2 SYGVKD. CDR3 region: CAISDGGQGAEKLFF. The CDR3 DNA sequence: TGTGCCATCAGTGATGGGGGACAGGGGGCTGAAAAACTGTTTTTT.

Comment on this clone: The same CDR3 arises from other DNA sequences in this sample as well. This chain joins TRBV5-1 and TRBJ1-2, with D possibly matching TRBD1 (5 bases). V was shortened by 3 bases and J by 4 bases, with 10 bases between the two germline ends. This CDR3 is 13 amino acids long. Germline V gives CDR1 SGHRS, CDR2 YFSETQ. The CDR3 sequence is CASSSQGGYGYTF. CDR3 coding DNA: TGCGCCAGCAGCTCCCAGGGTGGCTATGGCTACACCTTC.

This rearrangement joins TRBV24-1 to TRBJ2-1; D is unresolved. The CDR3 has 14 amino acids. V lost 4 bases and J lost 0, with 6 bases in between. From germline, CDR1 is KGHDR and CDR2 SFDVKD. In nucleotides, the CDR3 is TGTGCCACCAGTGAGGTTGGCTCCTACAATGAGCAGTTCTTC. Encoded protein: CATSEVGSYNEQFF.

The V call is TRBV3-1 (or the pseudogene TRBV3-2), the J call TRBJ2-3; D is ambiguous. CDR3 length: 16 residues. CDR1 LGHDT and CDR2 YNNKEL come from the germline V gene (reference sequence). Trimming took 1 base from V and 0 from J, leaving 11 bases between them. CDR3 in amino acids: CASSQVWVASTDTQYF. The CDR3 bases are TGTGCCAGCAGCCAAGTCTGGGTAGCTAGCACAGATACGCAGTATTTT.

The chain combines TRBV15 with TRBJ2-1; D is uncertain. This CDR3 is 12 amino acids long. The germline V and J ends were trimmed by 5 bases and 5 bases, with 7 bases remaining between them. CDR1 and CDR2 from the germline V gene are LNHNV and YYDKDF (reference sequence). The CDR3 loop reads CATSRYNNEQFF. The CDR3 coding sequence is TGTGCCACCAGCCGATACAACAATGAGCAGTTCTTC.

This chain joins TRBV12-5 and TRBJ1-1, with D possibly being TRBD1 (5 bases). V was cut by 6 bases and J by 1 base, with 9 bases left in between. The CDR3 is 13 residues long. Germline assignment: CDR1 LGHNT and CDR2 FRNRAP. CDR3 loop: CASGQGGNTEAFF. CDR3 coding DNA: TGTGCTAGTGGCCAGGGAGGGAACACTGAAGCTTTCTTT.

The J gene is TRBJ1-1, the V gene TRBV7-2; the D is unclear. Germline V gene data show CDR1 as SGHTA and CDR2 as FQGNSA. V dropped 1 base and J dropped 1 base, with 4 bases sitting between them. The CDR3 is made up of 13 amino acids. CDR3 sequence: CASSLGQNTEAFF. The CDR3 DNA reads as TGTGCCAGCAGCTTAGGTCAGAACACTGAAGCTTTCTTT. Full variable domain (outside the CDR3, taken from reference TRBV7-2 and TRBJ1-1): GAGVSQSPSNKVTEKGKDVELRCDPISGHTALYWYRQSLGQGLEFLIYFQGNSAPDKSGLPSDRFSAERTGGSVSTLTIQRTQQEDSAVYLCASSLGQNTEAFFGQGTRLTVV.

The chain is built from TRBV11-2 and TRBJ1-1, with a weak D call TRBD1 (6 bases). This CDR3 contains 13 residues. Trimming removed 5 bases from V and 7 bases from J, with 14 bases in between. Per germline, CDR1 SGHAT and CDR2 FQNNGV. CDR3 in amino acids: CASSPWTASEAFF. For the CDR3, the DNA is TGTGCCAGCAGCCCCTGGACAGCCAGTGAAGCTTTCTTT. The full variable domain, completed using reference TRBV11-2 and TRBJ1-1, is EAGVAQSPRYKIIEKRQSVAFWCNPISGHATLYWYQQILGQGPKLLIQFQNNGVVDDSQLPKDRFSAERLKGVDSTLKIQPAKLEDSAVYLCASSPWTASEAFFGQGTRLTVV.

This chain uses TRBV19 with TRBJ1-2, with D perhaps matching TRBD1 (5 bases). Germline-derived CDR1 and CDR2 are LNHDA and SQIVND (reference sequence). The length of the CDR3 is 12 residues. Trimming pared 7 bases from V and 2 bases from J, leaving 8 bases between. CDR3: CASKGENYGYTF. CDR3 nucleotide sequence: TGTGCCAGTAAAGGGGAGAACTATGGCTACACCTTC.

The chain has TRBV24-1 and TRBJ2-1, with 13 bases fitting TRBD2. Losses at the gene ends were 6 bases for V and 6 bases for J; bases not matched to a gene: 4. This CDR3 contains 15 residues. Germline loops: CDR1 KGHDR, CDR2 SFDVKD. CDR3 in amino acids: CATSPWTSGGNEQFF. For the CDR3, the DNA is TGTGCCACCAGTCCTTGGACTAGCGGGGGCAATGAGCAGTTCTTC.

This clone was seen only a few times. J is TRBJ1-6 and V is TRBV5-1, with D possibly matching TRBD1 (6 bases). The CDR3 has 13 residues. Germline CDR1 reads SGHRS; CDR2 reads YFSETQ. Trimming cost V 7 bases and J 6 bases, with 11 bases left between them. CDR3 sequence reads: CASGQKRNSPLHF. As DNA, the CDR3 is TGCGCCAGCGGACAGAAGCGTAATTCACCCCTCCACTTT.

Of note for this clone: A read error may produce the germline difference seen at one junction end. The gene calls are TRBV4-2 and TRBJ1-6, with TRBD1 matching over 7 bases. The CDR3 loop spans 16 amino acids. Germline CDR1 LGHNA, CDR2 YNFKEQ. The CDR3 protein is CASTQLGGGDGSPLHF. The CDR3 DNA sequence: TGTGCCAGCACCCAACTTGGAGGGGGCGACGGTTCACCCCTCCACTTT.

The chain employs TRBV12-3 or TRBV12-4 and TRBJ1-3; the match to TRBD1 covers 7 bases. V shed 7 bases and J 10 bases; nucleotides not matched to a gene: 10. CDR3 length equals 13 residues. For the CDR3, the DNA is TGTGCCAGCACTTCAAACAGGGGAAGGACCATATATTTT. Residues: CASTSNRGRTIYF.

Comments on this clone: Germline and junction disagree at one end, which may indicate a read error. V usage is TRBV20-1 and J usage is TRBJ2-3, with D tentatively TRBD1 (6 bases). The CDR3 totals 11 residues. The V gene's germline CDR1 is DFQATT and CDR2 SNEGSKA (reference sequence). The DNA of the CDR3 is TGCAGTGCTGATCACAGGGAAACGCCCCTCTTT. This translates into CSADHRETPLF.

The chain has TRBV19 and TRBJ1-4; TRBD1 might be the D (6 bases). Trimming left V 7 bases short and J 3 bases short, with 12 bases between. CDR1 and CDR2 (germline): LNHDA, SQIVND (reference sequence). The CDR3 length is 14 residues. The DNA for the CDR3 is TGTGCCAGTACCGTAGGGGGACCTAATGAAAAACTGTTTTTT. Protein: CASTVGGPNEKLFF.

V is TRBV28 and J is TRBJ1-4; possible D gene TRBD1, 6 bases. Germline loops: CDR1 MDHEN, CDR2 SYDVKM. The CDR3 totals 13 residues. Trimming shortened V by 8 bases and J by 8 bases, and 15 bases separated the two germline ends. The CDR3 sequence: CASGRDTKEKLFF. The CDR3 DNA reads TGTGCCAGCGGCCGGGACACAAAAGAAAAACTGTTTTTT.